This TCR beta chain was captured in a study of cytomegalovirus exposure and HLA in healthy donors. Findings of the study overall: A later analysis reported that several of the most significant clusters appeared to be linked to common viral pathogens, among them Epstein-Barr virus.

Everyone who donated was a healthy bone marrow donor. Concerning this clone: The antigen is undetermined.

The primer mix had 60 Vbeta and 13 Jbeta primers. Using immunoSEQ multiplex PCR, the repertoire was profiled, and TCRdb retains in-frame clones only, with some absent. This sample has some 200,000 clones, with roughly 80% found just once. The TCR originated in a woman in her 40s in good health and CMV-seronegative. Sequencing was done on a sample of PBMCs.

CDR3: CASSEADGRARETQYF. The CDR3 DNA reads TGTGCCAGCAGTGAAGCGGACGGGAGGGCCAGGGAGACCCAGTACTTC. The rearrangement uses TRBV6-1 and TRBJ2-5; TRBD2 aligns across 8 bases. CDR1 and CDR2 (germline): MNHNS, SASEGT. The CDR3 totals 16 residues. Trimming took 0 bases from V and 5 from J; bases not matched to a gene: 8.